This T cell receptor beta chain was profiled in a study of T cell responses to AZD1222 COVID-19 vaccine. This clone was counted only a few times. The data were produced by immunoSEQ multiplex PCR, yet TCRdb's version contains in-frame clones alone and is incomplete. The sample has about 120,000 clones; roughly 93% are singletons. The ends lost 4 bases at V and 0 bases at J; junction bases unmatched: 3. This CDR3 region has 14 residues. Germline lookup yields CDR1 LGHDT and CDR2 YNNKEL (reference sequence). The chain uses TRBV3-1 (or the pseudogene TRBV3-2) and TRBJ2-7; 7 positions agree with TRBD1. The specimen was peripheral blood, collected 28 days after the second AZD1222 dose. The sequence was obtained from an adult who received the AZD1222 COVID-19 vaccine. The CDR3 loop is CASSPRTGSYEQYF. The CDR3 DNA reads TGTGCCAGCAGCCCACGGACAGGCTCCTACGAGCAGTACTTC.